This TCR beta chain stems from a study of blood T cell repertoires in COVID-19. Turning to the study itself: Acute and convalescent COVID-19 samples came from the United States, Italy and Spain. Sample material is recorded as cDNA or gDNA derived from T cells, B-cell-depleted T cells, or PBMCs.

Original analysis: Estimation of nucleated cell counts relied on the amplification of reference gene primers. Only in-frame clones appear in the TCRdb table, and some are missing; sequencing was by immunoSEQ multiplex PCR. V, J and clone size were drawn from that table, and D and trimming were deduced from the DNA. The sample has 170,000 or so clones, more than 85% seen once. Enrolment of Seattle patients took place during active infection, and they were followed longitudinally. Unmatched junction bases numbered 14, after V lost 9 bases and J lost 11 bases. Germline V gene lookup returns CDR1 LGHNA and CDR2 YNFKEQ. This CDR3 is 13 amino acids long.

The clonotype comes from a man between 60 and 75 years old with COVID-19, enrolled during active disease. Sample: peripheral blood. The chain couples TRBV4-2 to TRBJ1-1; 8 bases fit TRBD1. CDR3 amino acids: CASSPDREVGAFF. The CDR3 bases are TGTGCCAGTTCTCCGGACAGGGAAGTTGGTGCTTTCTTT.